A single T cell receptor beta chain is shown here with its context. The antigen it recognizes is unknown. No base quality values were provided; no much bigger clone lies one nucleotide off. Reading from cysteine to phenylalanine, the CDR3 counts 14 amino acids. Kept here is only the CDR3 DNA, which spans 42 bases and is read in frame from base 1. Trimming removed 1 base from V and 1 base from J, leaving 7 bases between the germline ends. The CDR1 and CDR2 encoded by the germline V gene (reference sequence) are LGHDT and YNNKEL. These data come from a study of control samples from healthy donors and cancer patients (TCRdb year 2020). Libraries were prepared through the immunoSEQ multiplex PCR assay. The table comes from immuneACCESS by way of TCRdb, which keeps in-frame sequences with V and J called. Part of the clones is missing from these tables; in studies checked, under half for an unresolved V gene and the rest for unknown reasons. For this sample there are about 120,000 clones; 80% to 95% appear just once. The ten top clones hold almost 8% of the sample.

In this chain, TRBV3-1 (or the pseudogene TRBV3-2) is recombined with TRBJ1-1, with no reliable assignment of the D segment. The TCR sequence derives from a woman aged 18-30 years in good health. The sequenced material came from blood. CDR3 sequence: CASSQGPKNTEAFF. The DNA sequence is TGTGCCAGCAGCCAAGGGCCAAAGAACACTGAAGCTTTCTTT.